This T cell receptor beta chain comes out of a study of TIL therapy for anti-PD-1-resistant metastatic lung cancer. Study-wide findings and caveats: Many TIL product clones were absent from baseline tumor, suggesting clonal contraction.

The sample's time point: pre-treatment sample, taken before nivolumab and TIL therapy. The tumor samples were excised metastases, mostly pleural nodules or supraclavicular lymph nodes. V was clipped by 3 bases and J by 6 bases, with 8 bases between them. The CDR3 length is 13 residues. Germline V gene sequence: CDR1 KGHSH, CDR2 LQKENI. Sequencing used immunoSEQ v3. Survey-level samples got roughly 1.9 million read pairs; deep-level samples got about 5-6.5 million. Using immunoSEQ multiplex PCR, the repertoire was profiled, and TCRdb retains in-frame clones only, with some absent. This sample has some 13,000 clones; approximately 72% occur once, and the top ten carry more than 8.5%. Notes on this clone: The antigen is unknown.

Here the sequenced sample was tumor tissue, taken at baseline. The V and J genes are TRBV18 and TRBJ1-4; D unclear. The receptor comes from a woman aged 30 to 85 with non-small cell lung cancer. In nucleotides, the CDR3 is TGTGCCAGCTCACCTAGGAGAGATGAAAAACTGTTTTTT. Translating it yields CASSPRRDEKLFF.